Described below is a single T cell receptor beta chain sequence and its context. Its antigen remains unidentified. This sample was taken from a study of lymphopenia after photon versus proton radiotherapy. Study-wide results and caveats: A bigger post-nadir fall in TCR diversity correlated inversely with survival time in deceased patients. Under photons, naive T cells and diversity fell while effector/memory populations rose. After lymphocyte nadir, photon-treated repertoires showed oligoclonal expansion, especially CD8+ Temra.

Profiling relied on immunoSEQ multiplex PCR, and the TCRdb table lists in-frame clones only, not all of them. In the table there are tens of thousands of clones, approximately 91% of which are singletons. Trimming took 5 bases from V and 0 from J, leaving 13 bases between them. Germline V gives CDR1 MDHEN, CDR2 SYDVKM. The CDR3 extends over 15 amino acids. The chain recombines TRBV28 with TRBJ2-5; D not resolved. The source was peripheral blood, collected from a patient treated with photon-based radiotherapy. The TCR comes from a woman in her sixties or seventies with pancreatic cancer. DNA for the CDR3: TGTGCCAGCAGTCCCACAGACACTTACCAAGAGACCCAGTACTTC. It is translated as CASSPTDTYQETQYF.